The TCR beta chain under discussion was sequenced for a study of beta chain features in type 1 diabetes (dated by TCRdb to 2017 to 2018). As for the study more broadly: Mean age, gender distribution, total cell number and subset yield did not differ between patients and healthy donors. A total of roughly 99,000,000 sorted cells were examined across all samples, and the number of cells per subset was strongly correlated with RNA yield. The study compared the TCRB repertoires of sorted circulating CD4+ T cell subsets in recently diagnosed type 1 diabetes patients with those in matched healthy donors. Naive and central memory subsets were obtained from all 30 or so donors, but regulatory and stem cell-like memory subsets were isolated from only 8 patients and 8 healthy donors.

Each donor gave one peripheral blood draw, around 100 mL on average, collected into heparinised tubes. A BD FACSAria II and a panel including CD45RO, CCR7, CD25, CD127, CD95 and CD27 were used to sort naive, central memory, regulatory and stem cell-like memory CD4+ T cells. A purity above 95% was achieved for all sorted populations. PBMCs were isolated right away by Lymphoprep density gradient centrifugation and were stained directly, without culture. So that batch effects would be minimized, each experiment stained and sorted samples in pairs, pairing one healthy donor with one patient. What the research found in general, with its limitations: Because the HLA sub-analyses included only small numbers of individuals, any influence of HLA type on TCRB rearrangement was left unresolved. At VDJ recombination sites, type 1 diabetes patients had fewer insertions and more deleted nucleotides, which implies abnormalities in thymic rearrangement. Because cDNA was sequenced instead of genomic DNA, highly expressing activated cells could be over-represented, though the groups showed no difference in activation or CD3 levels. Type 1 diabetes patients showed a moderate but significant shortening of TCRB CDR3 length in all four CD4+ subsets. PCR might favor shorter templates, but patient and control samples were amplified and corrected together, so any skew would affect both groups equally. Naive, central memory and regulatory TCRB repertoires appeared to be more alike among patients than among healthy donors.

Of note for this clone: Its target antigen remains unknown. No base quality values were provided; no much bigger clone lies one nucleotide off.

The High Capacity cDNA Reverse Transcription Kit was used to reverse transcribe all of the isolated RNA, meaning that expressed TCRB transcripts were what got sequenced. Deep immunoSEQ sequencing was performed on naive, central memory and regulatory T cell samples, with an average of roughly 3.6 million total reads per sample. Sorted cells were lysed in RLT buffer and RNA was extracted with DNase-treated RNeasy Micro or Mini kits, depending on cell number. Each cell subset was processed on its own to prevent cross-contamination, while patient and healthy donor samples were processed together. TCRB sequences were amplified from cDNA with the immunoSEQ multiplex PCR, producing 87-bp fragments spanning the CDR3 region. Sequencing of the amplicons was performed on the Illumina HiSeq platform. The paper's data handling went like this. Synthetic template baselines were used to correct PCR bias computationally, reads within Hamming distance 2 were collapsed together, and singletons that could not be merged were discarded. By aligning reads against IMGT, V, D and J genes, CDR3 length, and insertions or deletions at six rearrangement sites were assigned. Within each subset, clonotype counts were normalized to sorted cell number, after which true diversity and Gini coefficients were computed with the tcR R package. The overlap coefficient, calculated on TCRB nucleotide sequences, was used to measure repertoire sharing. The immuneACCESS repertoire file appears here via TCRdb, limited to in-frame rearrangements. These files lack a portion of the clones; in checked studies, under half of the deficit traces to unresolved V genes, and the cause of the others is not known. D and trimming were read from the DNA, whereas the V and J calls and clone size are those reported in that table. This sample holds over 150,000 clones; less than 9.5% were observed only once. Roughly 1% of the sample lies in the top ten.

From the cysteine up to the phenylalanine, the CDR3 has a length of 19 residues. Only the CDR3 part of the read is kept: 57 bases, read in frame from the first base. The germline V gene supplies CDR1 LGHNA and CDR2 YNFKEQ. Unmatched junction bases come to 11, with V trimmed by 3 bases and J by 1 base. The chain employs TRBV4-2 and TRBJ2-2, with 10 middle bases fitting TRBD1. The clonotype originates from a woman in her forties with type 1 diabetes. Sample: central memory CD4+ T cells from blood. The nucleotides read TGTGCCAGCAGCCAGGTTGACAGGGGGCGCGTTGGGAACACCGGGGAGCTGTTTTTT. Translation gives CASSQVDRGRVGNTGELFF.